This TCR beta chain came from a study of CD8 T cells in ankylosing spondylitis. Study-wide results and limits: Characteristic, it appeared, of ankylosing spondylitis blood was a TCR beta motif of fewer than 10 highly homologous variants.

Germline loops: CDR1 ENHRY, CDR2 SYGVKD. This CDR3 is built from 14 residues. The V and J ends lost 5 bases and 8 bases, in that order; junction bases with no gene match: 7. TCRdb re-called the 5' RACE reads through MiXCR, storing one row per CDR3 protein. This sample yields under 250,000 distinct CDR3 sequences, of which approximately 30% are seen a single time; about 4% belongs to the top ten. About this clonotype itself: Its specificity is not known.

The rearrangement uses TRBV10-3 and TRBJ2-1; 9 bases map to TRBD2. The TCR was taken from a male donor with ankylosing spondylitis or in good health (not recorded which). Sequences were obtained from blood, either unsorted or a sorted T cell fraction (not recorded which). The CDR3 DNA sequence: TGTGCCATCAGTAAGATAGCGGGGGATCATGAGCAGTTCTTC. Protein product: CAISKIAGDHEQFF.